Shown below are 21 T cell receptor beta chains from a single sample sequenced in a study of cytomegalovirus exposure and HLA in healthy donors. Use of 60 Vbeta and 13 Jbeta primers characterized the PCR. TCRdb keeps only in-frame clones here, not all; method: immunoSEQ multiplex PCR. There are about 110,000 clones in the sample; roughly 15% occur only once, and 0.8% to 0.95% lies in the top ten. The sample taken for sequencing was PBMCs. These receptors were taken from a female donor in good health and CMV-seronegative.

There are a few counts of this clone. The chain uses TRBV28 and TRBJ1-2; 9 bases are a match to TRBD1. CDR3 size: 16 residues. Germline V gene sequence: CDR1 MDHEN, CDR2 SYDVKM. V was clipped by 5 bases and J by 4 bases; unmatched bases: 11. CDR3 in amino acids: CASSTPGQGRPYGYTF. The CDR3, as DNA: TGTGCCAGCAGTACCCCGGGACAGGGAAGACCCTATGGCTACACCTTC.

V gene TRBV7-2 combines with J gene TRBJ1-1, with 9 bases aligning to TRBD1. The CDR3 is 13 amino acids. Germline CDR1 is SGHTA and CDR2 is FQGNSA. J lost 10 bases, V lost 7 bases, and 10 bases had no gene match. The chain's CDR3 is CASNPGQGGGAFF. The CDR3 DNA reads TGTGCCAGCAACCCGGGACAGGGTGGAGGAGCTTTCTTT.

This clone showed up just a few times. CDR3 in amino acids: CASRMTPGQGETGNTIYF. The CDR3 nucleotides are TGTGCCAGCAGGATGACTCCGGGACAGGGAGAAACTGGAAACACCATATATTTT. This sequence joins TRBV5-4 and TRBJ1-3; 9 bases line up with TRBD1. Germline V gene sequence: CDR1 SGHNT, CDR2 YYREEE (reference sequence). This CDR3 contains 18 residues. With 5 bases clipped from V and 2 bases from J, the junction kept 14 bases outside the gene matches.

The chain is built from TRBV25-1 and TRBJ2-1; 10 bases align to TRBD2. Germline CDR1 MGHDK, CDR2 SYGVNS. Trimming cost V 3 bases and J 4 bases; bases outside gene matches: 9. This CDR3 is built from 17 residues. CDR3 nucleotides: TGTGCCAGCAGTGAGACCAGCGGGAGGGCGGAATACAATGAGCAGTTCTTC. Translating it yields CASSETSGRAEYNEQFF.

The V gene is TRBV6-4, the J gene TRBJ2-2, with 7 bases lining up with TRBD1. The CDR3 is made up of 14 amino acids. Germline-derived CDR1 and CDR2 are MRHNA and SNTAGT. V trimming: 6 bases; J trimming: 3 bases; junction bases outside the gene matches: 4. The CDR3 loop reads CASRSGQHTGELFF. The CDR3 nucleotides are TGTGCCAGCAGATCGGGACAGCACACCGGGGAGCTGTTTTTT.

The chain employs TRBV5-4 and TRBJ1-2, with 7 bases aligning to TRBD1. Germline values: CDR1 SGHNT, CDR2 YYREEE (reference sequence). The CDR3 has 16 amino acids. V trimming: 3 bases; J trimming: 3 bases; junction bases outside the gene matches: 11. The CDR3 is CASSYRPSTGYYGYTF. The CDR3 DNA follows: TGTGCCAGCAGCTACCGCCCGTCGACAGGGTACTATGGCTACACCTTC.

This chain connects TRBV6-5 to TRBJ1-5; no reliable D call. The CDR3 totals 13 residues. Germline V gene data show CDR1 as MNHEY and CDR2 as SVGAGI. V gave up 0 bases and J gave up 5 bases, with 5 bases separating them. The CDR3 DNA reads TGTGCCAGCAGTTACTCGACTCATCAGCCCCAGCATTTT. Protein: CASSYSTHQPQHF.

This clone was counted only a few times. The chain has TRBV7-6 and TRBJ2-3; D might be TRBD1 (6 bases). CDR3 length: 15 amino acids. With 5 bases removed from V and 8 bases from J, the gap between germline ends came to 20 bases. The germline V gene has CDR1 SGHVS and CDR2 FNYEAQ. The CDR3 region is CASSPTPTQGRTQYF. Here the CDR3 DNA reads TGTGCCAGCAGCCCTACTCCAACACAGGGACGTACGCAGTATTTT.

This clone was recorded a few times. The chain has TRBV27 and TRBJ1-6; a weak D match, TRBD1 (5 bases). The CDR3 totals 14 residues. CDR1 and CDR2 (germline): MNHEY, SMNVEV (reference sequence). The ends were cut back, 3 bases at V and 6 bases at J, with 9 bases in the middle. The CDR3 is CASSFYDSNSPLHF. The DNA for the CDR3 is TGTGCCAGCAGTTTCTACGACAGTAATTCACCCCTCCACTTT.

In its sample, this clone was seen a few times. The gene calls are TRBV4-1 and TRBJ2-7; TRBD1 matches 8 bases. The CDR3 is made up of 15 amino acids. Germline V lookup: CDR1 MGHRA, CDR2 YSYEKL. The V segment lost 1 base and the J segment 1 base; nucleotides outside the gene matches: 3. This CDR3 is CASSQGTGGSYEQYF. CDR3 nucleotides: TGCGCCAGCAGCCAAGGAACAGGGGGGTCCTACGAGCAGTACTTC.

The rearrangement uses TRBV10-3 and TRBJ2-7; 8 bases map to TRBD1. Trimming at V came to 10 bases and at J to 4 bases, leaving 6 bases not matched to a gene. The CDR3 totals 12 residues. CDR1 ENHRY and CDR2 SYGVKD come from the germline V gene. CDR3: CASRDRTYEQYF. CDR3 DNA sequence: TGTGCCAGCCGGGACAGGACATACGAGCAGTACTTC.

The chain couples TRBV5-6 to TRBJ2-7; weak D call: TRBD1 (5 bases). V was trimmed by 1 base and J by 4 bases, leaving 18 bases between them. Germline CDR1 SGHDT, CDR2 YYEEEE. This CDR3 region has 16 residues. The CDR3 loop is CASSLRAGNLKYEQYF. Written as DNA, the CDR3 is TGTGCCAGCAGCTTGAGGGCAGGGAATCTAAAGTACGAGCAGTACTTC.

This clone was seen more than once but under ten times. The chain combines TRBV5-6 with TRBJ2-2, with a possible D match to TRBD1 (6 bases). The germline V and J ends were trimmed by 2 bases and 4 bases, with 12 bases remaining between them. CDR1 is SGHDT, CDR2 YYEEEE, per germline. There are 15 residues in the CDR3. The CDR3 nucleotides read TGTGCCAGCAGCTTAGTAACAGGGAGCACCGGGGAGCTGTTTTTT. It translates to CASSLVTGSTGELFF.

V is TRBV29-1 and J is TRBJ1-2; 10 positions match TRBD1. The J segment lost 6 bases and the V segment lost 7 bases, leaving 5 bases of the junction unmatched. The CDR3 extends over 12 amino acids. Germline loops: CDR1 SQVTM, CDR2 ANQGSEA. CDR3 region: CSARQGADGYTF. The CDR3 DNA sequence: TGCAGCGCAAGACAGGGGGCTGATGGCTACACCTTC. Together with reference TRBV29-1 and TRBJ1-2, the CDR3 gives the full variable domain: SAVISQKPSRDICQRGTSLTIQCQVDSQVTMMFWYRQQPGQSLTLIATANQGSEATYESGFVIDKFPISRPNLTFSTLTVSNMSPEDSSIYLCSARQGADGYTFGSGTRLTVV.

This clone was observed a handful of times. V gene TRBV14 combines with J gene TRBJ2-1; no clear D gene. The CDR3 contains 14 residues. Trimming shortened V by 0 bases and J by 9 bases, and 12 bases separated the two germline ends. The germline V gene encodes CDR1 SGHDN and CDR2 FVKESK. CDR3 loop: CASSQDSVMSEQFF. In DNA form, the CDR3 reads TGTGCCAGCAGCCAAGACTCGGTGATGAGTGAGCAGTTCTTC.

V and J are TRBV7-9 and TRBJ2-7; 9 bases fit TRBD2. CDR1 is SEHNR, CDR2 FQNEAQ, per germline (reference sequence). V trimming: 5 bases; J trimming: 3 bases; junction bases outside the gene matches: 5. There are 14 residues in the CDR3. The CDR3 sequence is CASSTGLANYEQYF. DNA for the CDR3: TGTGCCAGCAGCACTGGACTAGCGAACTACGAGCAGTACTTC.

This clone has only a few counts. One end of the junction varies from germline; a read error may be responsible. V and J are TRBV7-7 and TRBJ2-7; D remains unclear. The CDR3 consists of 15 residues. Germline loops: CDR1 SSHAT, CDR2 FNYEAQ (reference sequence). The DNA for the CDR3 is TGTGCTAGCAGCTTAGAAGCACCTGGTCTCGGCGAGCAGTACTTC. Protein sequence: CASSLEAPGLGEQYF.

With regard to this clone: A junction boundary mismatches the germline segment, possibly from a read error. The genes are TRBV7-7 and TRBJ2-3, with 7 bases fitting TRBD2. This CDR3 is built from 16 residues. Germline V CDR1 and CDR2: SSHAT, FNYEAQ (reference sequence). This CDR3 reads CASSPTTSREADTQYF. The CDR3 DNA sequence: TGTGCTAGCAGCCCGACGACTAGCAGGGAAGCAGATACGCAGTATTTT. The variable domain in full, with the rest retrieved from reference TRBV7-7 and TRBJ2-3, is GAGVSQSPRYKVTKRGQDVTLRCDPISSHATLYWYQQALGQGPEFLTYFNYEAQPDKSGLPSDRFSAERPEGSISTLTIQRTEQRDSAMYRCASSPTTSREADTQYFGPGTRLTVL.

The table lists this clone with a few counts. The chain carries TRBV25-1 and TRBJ2-7, with D tentatively TRBD2 (6 bases). V lost 8 bases to trimming and J lost 6 bases, with 20 bases between them. CDR1 MGHDK and CDR2 SYGVNS come from the germline V gene. This CDR3 has 14 residues. The CDR3 DNA follows: TGTGCCAGCTCCACGGGGGTGCTGGCGGTCGAGCAGTACTTC. It yields the protein CASSTGVLAVEQYF.

This chain links TRBV6-5 with TRBJ2-3, with D unresolved. The CDR3 is 14 residues long. Germline loops: CDR1 MNHEY, CDR2 SVGAGI. The V gene lost 2 bases and the J gene lost 2 bases, with 8 bases spanning the gap. CDR3 coding DNA: TGTGCCAGCAGTTACCGCGGCCACACAGATACGCAGTATTTT. It is translated as CASSYRGHTDTQYF.

The rearrangement joins TRBV6-6 to TRBJ1-5; TRBD1 agrees at 7 bases. With 4 bases clipped from V and 5 bases from J, the junction kept 8 bases outside the gene matches. The germline V gene has CDR1 MNHNY and CDR2 SVGAGI (reference sequence). The CDR3 loop spans 15 amino acids. CDR3 loop: CASSSVQGRDQPQHF. The CDR3, as DNA: TGTGCCAGCAGTTCCGTACAGGGGCGGGATCAGCCCCAGCATTTT.